Shown below are 26 T cell receptor beta chains from a single sample sequenced in a study of regulatory T cells in long-lasting Graves disease. Stated time point: newly diagnosed GD, antithyroid drugs for less than 3 months. The TCR library used RNA extracted from PBMCs. The authors built TCR beta libraries using iRepertoire HTBI primers and Arm-PCR of CDR3 regions. TCRdb recomputed calls from the multiplex PCR reads with MiXCR, one row per CDR3 protein. The sample carries some 490,000 distinct CDR3 sequences, about 12% recorded once. These sequences were also reported in another study, on T cells in Graves' hyperthyroidism and ophthalmopathy.

The material sequenced was peripheral blood mononuclear cells (PBMCs), taken at new diagnosis, from a patient treated with antithyroid drugs. These receptor sequences come from a woman aged 25-40 years with Graves disease.

This clonotype was counted a few times. The rearrangement joins TRBV7-2 to TRBJ1-2, with TRBD1 matching over 8 bases. J lost 4 bases, V lost 3 bases, and 4 bases had no gene match. The CDR3 totals 14 residues. In germline, CDR1 is SGHTA, CDR2 FQGNSA. CDR3 nucleotide sequence: TGTGCCAGCAGCTTGGACAGGGCCATCTATGGCTACACCTTC. This sequence encodes CASSLDRAIYGYTF.

The V call is TRBV5-1, the J call TRBJ1-1; D is perhaps TRBD1 (5 bases). The CDR3 extends over 15 amino acids. The germline V and J ends were trimmed by 0 bases and 1 base, with 10 bases remaining between them. CDR1 and CDR2 from the germline V gene are SGHRS and YFSETQ. The CDR3 protein is CASSLEAGRNTEAFF. CDR3 DNA sequence: TGCGCCAGCAGCTTGGAGGCAGGGAGGAACACTGAAGCTTTCTTT.

The chain links TRBV5-1 to TRBJ2-5; D uncertain. With 0 bases removed from V and 0 bases from J, the gap between germline ends came to 12 bases. The CDR3 loop spans 16 amino acids. In germline, CDR1 is SGHRS, CDR2 YFSETQ. The CDR3 bases are TGCGCCAGCAGCTTGGCTGTGACGGCGTACCAAGAGACCCAGTACTTC. It codes for CASSLAVTAYQETQYF.

This clonotype was seen at least ten times. The chain combines TRBV18 with TRBJ1-1; D might be TRBD1 (5 bases). V gave up 8 bases and J gave up 3 bases, with 16 bases separating them. The CDR3 runs to 14 residues. Germline V gives CDR1 KGHSH, CDR2 LQKENI. In nucleotides, the CDR3 is TGTGCCAGCAGTCCGGGAGGGGTGGACACTGAAGCTTTCTTT. Translation: CASSPGGVDTEAFF.

The V gene is TRBV13, the J gene TRBJ2-4; D gene unclear. The germline V and J ends were trimmed by 5 bases and 0 bases, with 11 bases remaining between them. This CDR3 has 15 residues. The germline CDR1 and CDR2 sequences are PRHDT and FYEKMQ (reference sequence). The DNA of the CDR3 is TGTGCCAGCAGCCCACCAGGCCCAGCCAAAAACATTCAGTACTTC. It codes for CASSPPGPAKNIQYF.

J is TRBJ2-7 and V is TRBV14; 7 nucleotides match TRBD2. The ends lost 7 bases at V and 3 bases at J; junction bases unmatched: 12. Germline values: CDR1 SGHDN, CDR2 FVKESK. CDR3 length: 15 residues. The CDR3: CASTRGGGVGYEQYF. For the CDR3, the DNA is TGTGCCAGCACGAGGGGCGGGGGAGTAGGCTACGAGCAGTACTTC.

The chain is built from TRBV28 and TRBJ2-7; 9 bases match TRBD2. The CDR3 spans 15 residues. CDR1 MDHEN and CDR2 SYDVKM come from the germline V gene. V shed 1 base and J 6 bases; nucleotides not matched to a gene: 7. In nucleotides, the CDR3 is TGTGCCAGCAGTTTATCGGTAGCGGGAGTTACCGAGCAGTACTTC. It specifies CASSLSVAGVTEQYF.

This clonotype was counted ten times or more. V and J are TRBV2 and TRBJ1-1; D ambiguous. Trimming cost V 7 bases and J 1 base, with 4 bases left between them. From germline, CDR1 is SNHLY and CDR2 FYNNEI. The CDR3 runs 11 residues. The chain's CDR3 is CASTKNTEAFF. DNA of the CDR3: TGTGCCAGCACCAAGAACACTGAAGCTTTCTTT.

Points on this clonotype: One base away lies a much larger clone, so this may be a sequencing read error. The chain has TRBV6-2 or TRBV6-3 and TRBJ2-5, with D possibly being TRBD2 (6 bases). This CDR3 region has 15 residues. From germline, CDR1 is MNHEY and CDR2 SVGEGT. CDR3 sequence reads: CASSYPGRVQETKYF. In nucleotides, the CDR3 is TGTGCCAGCAGTTACCCCGGGAGAGTCCAAGAGACCAAGTACTTC.

This clonotype has a count of ten or more. The chain couples TRBV7-2 to TRBJ2-1; TRBD2 agrees at 8 bases. The CDR3 spans 16 residues. The germline V gene has CDR1 SGHTA and CDR2 FQGNSA. Germline trimming cut 5 bases from V and 4 bases from J; bases unmatched to any gene: 10. The CDR3 region is CASSPTMTSAYNEQFF. CDR3 nucleotides: TGTGCCAGCAGCCCCACAATGACTAGCGCTTACAATGAGCAGTTCTTC.

This chain links TRBV6-9 with TRBJ1-1; D ambiguous. The germline V gene encodes CDR1 MNHGY and CDR2 SVAAGI. The CDR3 length is 15 residues. V lost 4 bases and J lost 9, with 21 bases in between. CDR3 sequence reads: CASSSPGKDVGKAFF. The CDR3 coding sequence is TGTGCCAGCAGTTCACCTGGAAAGGATGTTGGGAAAGCTTTCTTT.

At least ten counts were recorded for this clonotype. The chain uses TRBV28 and TRBJ2-7, with 8 bases identical to TRBD2. J lost 6 bases, V lost 5 bases, and 9 bases had no gene match. This CDR3 has 14 amino acids. Per the germline V gene, CDR1 is MDHEN and CDR2 is SYDVKM. The CDR3: CASSALAGRREQYF. The CDR3, as DNA: TGTGCCAGCAGTGCCTTAGCGGGACGACGCGAGCAGTACTTC.

This clonotype was recorded at least ten times. This chain uses TRBV28 with TRBJ1-1, with TRBD1 identical over 7 bases. CDR1 and CDR2 from the germline V gene are MDHEN and SYDVKM. The junction had 10 bases not matched to a gene; V was cut back by 6 bases and J by 6 bases. The CDR3 contains 14 residues. The CDR3 DNA reads TGTGCCAGCAGGGAAGACAGGGCTTGGCCTGAAGCTTTCTTT. Translation: CASREDRAWPEAFF.

The chain carries TRBV10-3 and TRBJ2-7; 12 nucleotides match TRBD1. The germline V gene has CDR1 ENHRY and CDR2 SYGVKD. The CDR3 has 14 amino acids. The V and J ends lost 10 bases and 4 bases, in that order; junction bases with no gene match: 8. CDR3: CATAGTGGFYEQYF. CDR3 bases: TGTGCCACGGCCGGGACAGGGGGCTTTTACGAGCAGTACTTC.

This clonotype came up many times. This chain joins TRBV6-1 and TRBJ2-2; 7 bases are shared with TRBD1. This CDR3 is 14 amino acids long. V was clipped by 6 bases and J by 3 bases; unmatched bases: 4. Per the germline V gene, CDR1 is MNHNS and CDR2 is SASEGT. CDR3 coding DNA: TGTGCCAGCAGCCGGGACAGATACACCGGGGAGCTGTTTTTT. Protein sequence: CASSRDRYTGELFF.

The CDR3 sequence is CASSDSVGHEQYF. Here the CDR3 DNA reads TGTGCCAGTTCCGACAGCGTTGGCCACGAGCAGTACTTC. This chain links TRBV6-1 with TRBJ2-7; possible D gene TRBD1, 5 bases. The CDR3 runs to 13 residues. V was pared by 9 bases and J by 5 bases, with 17 bases between. The germline V gene encodes CDR1 MNHNS and CDR2 SASEGT.

This clonotype was counted at least ten times. This chain joins TRBV27 and TRBJ1-2, with TRBD1 as a possible D gene (5 bases). CDR1 MNHEY and CDR2 SMNVEV come from the germline V gene (reference sequence). The CDR3 is 12 amino acids. V lost 11 bases and J lost 3, with 13 bases in between. CDR3 amino acids: CAAGGGYYGYTF. CDR3 DNA sequence: TGTGCCGCTGGGGGGGGATACTATGGCTACACCTTC.

This clonotype was seen many times. This chain links TRBV24-1 with TRBJ2-7; TRBD2 matches at 8 bases. Germline lookup yields CDR1 KGHDR and CDR2 SFDVKD. J was trimmed by 2 bases and V by 5 bases; bases with no gene match: 4. The CDR3 is 14 amino acids. The CDR3 nucleotides read TGTGCCACCAGTGGCGGGAGGCCCCCCTACGAGCAGTACTTC. It is translated as CATSGGRPPYEQYF.

In its sample, this clonotype was seen many times. The rearrangement uses TRBV11-2 and TRBJ2-5; D call uncertain. Trimming took 5 bases from V and 4 from J, leaving 8 bases between them. There are 12 residues in the CDR3. Germline V lookup: CDR1 SGHAT, CDR2 FQNNGV. The CDR3 here is CASSHGLETQYF. The CDR3 region has the DNA TGTGCCAGCAGCCACGGGTTAGAGACCCAGTACTTC.

This clonotype showed up just a few times. The chain is built from TRBV5-1 and TRBJ2-1, with 7 bases lining up with TRBD2. With 0 bases clipped from V and 4 bases from J, the junction kept 7 bases outside the gene matches. CDR1 and CDR2 from the germline V gene are SGHRS and YFSETQ. This CDR3 comprises 16 residues. The CDR3 region is CASSLGIGRVYNEQFF. The CDR3 DNA sequence: TGCGCCAGCAGCTTGGGTATAGGGAGGGTTTACAATGAGCAGTTCTTC. Variable domain in full (rest from reference TRBV5-1 and TRBJ2-1): KAGVTQTPRYLIKTRGQQVTLSCSPISGHRSVSWYQQTPGQGLQFLFEYFSETQRNKGNFPGRFSGRQFSNSRSEMNVSTLELGDSALYLCASSLGIGRVYNEQFFGPGTRLTVL.

This clonotype has only a few counts. The rearrangement links TRBV24-1 to TRBJ2-7; 9 bases are a match to TRBD1. V was pared by 4 bases and J by 5 bases, with 14 bases of the junction left unmatched. Germline values: CDR1 KGHDR, CDR2 SFDVKD. CDR3 size: 17 residues. The DNA of the CDR3 is TGTGCCACCAGTGACTCCCTAACAGGGGGCGAAAAGGACGAGCAGTACTTC. It codes for CATSDSLTGGEKDEQYF.

The sample holds many counts of this clonotype. The V and J genes are TRBV10-2 and TRBJ2-2; 9 bases are a match to TRBD2. The CDR3 is 16 amino acids. Germline assignment: CDR1 WSHSY and CDR2 SAAADI. The J segment lost 4 bases and the V segment lost 3 bases, leaving 6 bases of the junction unmatched. This CDR3 is CASSDPSGIVTGELFF. Written as DNA, the CDR3 is TGCGCCAGCAGTGACCCTAGCGGGATAGTCACCGGGGAGCTGTTTTTT.

This clonotype was observed many times. An end of the junction differs from the germline gene, which may be a read error. This sequence joins TRBV12-3 or TRBV12-4 and TRBJ1-1; a possible D gene is TRBD1 (5 bases). CDR3 length: 16 residues. The CDR3 DNA sequence: TGTGCCAGCAGCTTAGTGTTGGGACCCTCGAACACTGAAGCTTTCTTT. It specifies CASSLVLGPSNTEAFF.

Only a few counts were recorded for this clonotype. The V call is TRBV19, the J call TRBJ2-1; D is unresolved. The CDR3 has 13 residues. Between the trimmed V and J ends, which lost 3 bases and 8 bases, there was a span of 11 bases. Germline V CDR1 and CDR2: LNHDA, SQIVND (reference sequence). CDR3 sequence (DNA): TGTGCCAGTAGTATTCTCTCGGGCGATGAGCAGTTCTTC. This translates into CASSILSGDEQFF.

The table lists this clonotype with many counts. The gene calls are TRBV11-2 and TRBJ2-7, with 10 nucleotides matching TRBD2. The V gene's germline CDR1 is SGHAT and CDR2 FQNNGV. The CDR3 extends over 16 amino acids. Trimming at V came to 5 bases and at J to 3 bases, leaving 10 bases not matched to a gene. This CDR3 is CASSGDPGLAHYEQYF. The CDR3 nucleotides read TGTGCCAGCAGCGGAGATCCGGGACTAGCGCACTACGAGCAGTACTTC.

This clonotype was detected only a few times. The chain links TRBV7-9 to TRBJ2-1, with a possible D match to TRBD1 (5 bases). Germline V CDR1 and CDR2: SEHNR, FQNEAQ (reference sequence). The CDR3 is made up of 12 amino acids. Here the CDR3 DNA reads TGTGCAATCACAGGCCCTCATCGCGAGCAGTTCTTC. Its protein is CAITGPHREQFF.